The present T cell receptor beta chain was sequenced within a study of neurological immune-mediated disorders. Time point described: technical triplicate 2. General study findings and limits: Across subjects, expanded clones had no CDR3 amino acid sequences in common, pointing to private repertoires in all groups.

The V gene's germline CDR1 is DFQATT and CDR2 SNEGSKA (reference sequence). The length of the CDR3 is 14 residues. The sample holds many counts of this clonotype. Antigen specificity is unknown. At one end, the junction sequence differs from germline, possibly due to a read error. 5'RACE employing 10-nucleotide random UMIs yielded the cDNA. Sequencing runs each yielded over 160 million TCR-beta sequences from 15-18 subjects. TCRdb re-called the 5' RACE reads through MiXCR, storing one row per CDR3 protein. The table has tens of thousands of distinct CDR3 sequences, about 24% seen once; the top ten hold less than 6%.

Sequenced input: PBMCs. This chain connects TRBV20-1 to TRBJ2-5, with D unresolved. The source is a man aged 55 to 70 with HTLV-1-associated myelopathy (HAM/TSP). The CDR3 DNA is TGCAGTCCTAGAGACCCACGGGACCAAGAGACCCAGTACTTC. This gives the protein CSPRDPRDQETQYF.